The entry below gives a single T cell receptor beta chain sequence along with its context. This clone showed up just a few times. Its antigen is still unknown. No base-level quality is on record; no much larger clone is a single base apart. These data are taken from a study of cytomegalovirus exposure and HLA in healthy donors (dated by TCRdb to about 2017). Some background on the complete study: An earlier analysis of a few hundred of the donors reported 250 to 350 Gb of sequence data and around 120 million unique TCR beta sequences obtained from 150 million to 200 million T cells. Roughly 300 gigabases of sequencing data and roughly 80 million unique TCR sequences made up an early release that covered over 550 HLA-typed donors. Among the roughly 400 genotyped donors, under 90% belonged to the genetic ancestry cluster associated with self-reported Caucasian donors. The study aimed to test whether cataloging public T cell receptors could reveal signatures of past pathogen exposure. The study profiled the T cell repertoires of 666 subjects by immunosequencing and related them to cytomegalovirus serostatus. Besides the first cohort of around 670 subjects, a separate validation cohort made up of over a hundred different subjects was used. High-throughput TCR immunosequencing, statistical association of individual TCRs with disease status, and machine learning were combined to predict cytomegalovirus infection status. A later analysis re-examined previously published TCR beta repertoires from about 670 donors and added high-resolution HLA genotyping to investigate patterns of TCR occurrence. Rather than using new phenotypic data, the later analysis identified candidate immune exposures from TCR beta sequences and from how often those sequences occurred across donors. In an earlier analysis of 500 to 650 of the donors, high-throughput TCR beta sequencing was used to judge whether each TCR beta V gene segment behaved as functional or pseudogenic. Donor age, sex, ethnicity and CMV serostatus were compiled together with the repertoire data. A later genetic analysis used genome-wide SNP genotypes for about 55% of the 666 donors, treating that subset as a discovery cohort. Every discovery cohort repertoire had been produced on one sequencing platform. Class I and class II HLA loci were covered by the typing at four-digit resolution. The number of typed donors differed by locus: about 629-640 for A, B, C, DRB1 and DQB1; 500 to 550 for DQA1; roughly 600 for DPA1; and some 430 for DPB1. Roughly five DR-DQ haplotypes were handled as single units for association and clustering because linkage in the cohort was strong. On average, around 230,000 unique TCR beta nucleotide sequences were sequenced per donor among some 430 genotyped donors of the cohort, with 15% to 20% of those sequences being non-productive. Broader findings and caveats from the paper: In both the original and validation cohorts, the classifier was reported to diagnose cytomegalovirus status with high specificity and sensitivity. The earlier analysis of around 600 of the donors excluded about 16 rarely observed V segments, including chromosome 9 orphons, because counts were too low. Compared with the approximately 700-donor mean, donors in an Asian-associated ancestry cluster had fewer N-insertions in productive TCRs, according to a later genetic analysis. The cohort was sequenced for TCR beta chains only, and without alpha or paired-chain data the features that could be detected were limited. In a later analysis, 16,951 TCR beta sequences were associated with specific HLA alleles at a false discovery rate of 0.05. In a later analysis, HLA-associated TCR beta chains showed more clonal expansion and lower generation probabilities than non-associated chains that were equally common. In a later analysis, most CMV-associated TCR beta chains were found to appear HLA-restricted, with HLA associations seemingly driven largely by CMV exposure. When HLA alleles, especially DR and DQ, strongly co-occurred, attributing TCR associations to individual alleles was difficult. A group of highly shared sequence variants was considered likely to be a technical artifact of the sequencing pipeline. In vitro tests confirmed that three of the cytomegalovirus-associated TCR beta chains recognize cytomegalovirus antigens. A further reported finding was that TCR beta sequences accurately predicted the HLA-A and HLA-B alleles for most subjects in the first cohort. An earlier analysis of around 540 of the donors showed that most TCR beta V segments appeared in productive rearrangements either about 87% or about 30% of the time, which broadly matched IMGT annotations. According to a later analysis, parvovirus B19, influenza, CMV and Epstein-Barr virus appeared linked to several top co-occurrence clusters. An association between a missense DCLRE1C variant and V-gene and J-gene trimming of TCR beta chains was found in a later genetic analysis and replicated in an independent cohort. It was suggested by the authors that the approach could potentially be generalized to other disease states and immunological phenotypes. In a later analysis, the rate of TCR association differed among HLA loci, with DRB1 alleles having the most associated TCRs and HLA-C alleles having the fewest. The study gave a list of roughly 150 TCR beta chains associated with cytomegalovirus. Most TCR sequences were seen in very few donors, while some public TCRs were found in many individuals. The presence/absence analyses assumed that sequencing depth was roughly uniform across donors, and that assumption may not be true. Because some donors lacked HLA typing at each locus, the association tests relied only on the typed subset. The only immune exposure information available for the cohort was CMV serostatus. Linkage disequilibrium might explain the correlated functional status among segregating V segments, but an unknown experimental factor could not be ruled out.

The library was obtained by the immunoSEQ multiplex PCR assay. The multiplex PCR relied on a mix of 60 forward primers for TCR Vbeta segments and 13 reverse primers for TCR Jbeta segments. The CDR3 region of rearranged TCR beta genes was amplified from genomic DNA with a multiplex PCR assay. The amplified TCR beta libraries were sequenced on the Illumina HiSeq System as 87-base-pair reads. The authors processed their data as follows. In a later analysis, 77 million or so unique TCR beta chains were counted across the roughly 610 repertoires, and roughly 10 million of these chains were shared by at least two donors. Raw reads were error-corrected and collapsed into unique sequences by a nearest-neighbor algorithm in which closely related sequences were merged to remove PCR and sequencing errors. CDR3 sequences were aligned to IMGT reference sequences to assign V, D and J gene segments. For a sequence to be retained, a match of at least six nucleotides was required to both a V gene segment and a J gene segment. Rearrangements were called productive when the CDR3 lacked stop codons and stayed in frame with V and J; all others were non-productive. Following IMGT convention, CDR3 was defined as the stretch from the second conserved V-encoded cysteine to the conserved J-encoded phenylalanine. The earlier analysis of about 570 of the donors excluded any sequence lacking an unambiguous match to a single V gene segment. In an earlier analysis of 500 to 750 of the donors, V segments were called functional above 56.7% productive rearrangements and were called segregating when the between-donor standard deviation exceeded 5%. A statistical classification framework was developed to diagnose cytomegalovirus status using the catalog of TCR beta chain sequences. V and J gene assignment, in a later analysis, came from comparing TCR nucleotide sequences with IMGT/GENE-DB human TR gene sequences. In a later analysis, CDR3 sequences and most-parsimonious VDJ recombination scenarios were assigned using the TCRdist pipeline. A later analysis defined each TCR beta chain by its CDR3 amino acid sequence plus V-gene family, and excluded reads lacking a unique V-gene family. In a later analysis, 450 to 600 highly shared, low-generation-probability nucleotide sequences were removed to address suspected cross-contamination and a sequencing artifact. For each public chain, a later analysis derived a clonal expansion index from normalized ranks of inferred template counts within each repertoire. In a later analysis, generation probabilities were computed with a VDJ recombination model fitted to out-of-frame rearrangements, and the resulting probabilities were checked against IGoR. In a later analysis, hypergeometric tests were used to score TCR-TCR, TCR-HLA and TCR-CMV co-occurrence, with a repertoire-size bias correction applied to TCR pairs. In a later analysis, false discovery rates were estimated by permuting HLA or CMV assignments 20 times. In a later analysis, co-occurring TCRs were grouped using DBSCAN, and TCRdist sequence similarity was added for clustering within HLA-allele-positive subsets. Repertoires with fewer than 30,000 or more than 120,000 public chains were left out of co-occurrence clustering, as were four to six repertoires with anomalous nucleotide sharing. This is the immuneACCESS table as TCRdb keeps it, with only in-frame sequences that have V and J called. A part of the clones is gone; compared with another copy, unresolved V genes explain less than half, and the rest is unexplained. V and J calls and clone size are those listed in that table; D and trimming were worked out from the DNA. The sample table lists around 130,000 clones, 6.5% to 9.5% of them with a count of one. The top ten constitute under 7% of the sample.

In total, about 650 healthy bone marrow donors made up the cohort. At the time of sampling, all cohort members were nominally healthy, though unrecorded immune exposures were likely present. The donor was CMV seronegative and belonged to the group of 380 or so seronegative cohort members. Each donor provided a peripheral blood sample, and peripheral blood mononuclear cells were used for TCR beta sequencing. The Qiagen DNeasy Blood Extraction Kit was used to extract genomic DNA from the blood cell samples. The receptor was derived from a man in his forties in good health and CMV-seronegative. Sequenced material: PBMCs.

For the CDR3, the sequence is CASSLTGGPEAFF. The DNA sequence follows: TGTGCCAGCAGCCTGACAGGGGGGCCTGAAGCTTTCTTT. The chain links TRBV28 with TRBJ1-1; 9 bases in between match TRBD1. The CDR3 sequence holds 13 residues, the cysteine and phenylalanine included. Only the CDR3 DNA stays, 39 bases, in frame from base 1. Germline trimming amounts to 6 bases on V and 6 bases on J, with 5 as the count of junction bases outside the gene matches. CDR1 and CDR2 are read off the germline V gene as MDHEN and SYDVKM.